This T cell receptor (beta chain) was sequenced for a study of blood T cells in healthy people across ages. Study-wide results and caveats: Samples with more naive T cells showed higher observed beta diversity. Since the PBMCs were unsorted, naive and antigen-experienced cells could not be conclusively compared. In long-lived donors, naive CD4+ cell counts and diversity exceeded those of aged donors.

Notes on this clonotype: Its target is unknown.

A sample-barcoded 5' primer and a J-beta primer mix were used in a second PCR of roughly 6 to 11 cycles. A template-switch adaptor containing 12 random nucleotides labeled each cDNA molecule. TCRdb fed the 5' RACE reads into MiXCR, producing one record per CDR3 protein. The sample lists a few hundred thousand distinct CDR3 sequences, 27% occurring once. Germline V CDR1 and CDR2: MNHEY, SVGEGT. The length of the CDR3 is 14 residues. Between the trimmed V and J ends, which lost 4 bases and 5 bases, there was a span of 12 bases. The clonotype originates from a woman in her 70s in good health. The chain combines TRBV6-2 or TRBV6-3 with TRBJ1-5, with unresolved D. Sequences were obtained from blood. The CDR3 DNA sequence: TGTGCCAGCAGTTCGGCCGGGCGATATCAGCCCCAGCATTTT. Its protein is CASSSAGRYQPQHF.